A selection of T cell receptor beta chains follows, all from one sample in a study of cytomegalovirus exposure and HLA in healthy donors. TCRdb keeps only in-frame clones here, not all; method: immunoSEQ multiplex PCR. The sample includes approximately 130,000 clones, roughly three quarters of them seen just once. The sample taken for sequencing was PBMCs. The receptor set was obtained from a male donor in good health and CMV-seronegative. Both conserved end residues are part of each CDR3. Fields, in order: V gene, D gene, J gene, clone size, CDR3 DNA, CDR3 protein. A D gene is named only where the DNA matches it firmly. The listing skips clone size in some rows; elsewhere it reads once, few, many or a size class.

v_gene: TRBV5-1; d_gene: TRBD1; j_gene: TRBJ1-3; abundance: once; CDR3nt: TGCGCCAGCAGCTTTGGACAGGTCGGTGCCCGAAACACCATATATTTT; CDR3aa: CASSFGQVGARNTIYF
v_gene: TRBV5-1; d_gene: .; j_gene: TRBJ2-3; abundance: .; CDR3nt: TGCGCCAGCACATCCTGGACAGCTAGCACAGATACGCAGTATTTT; CDR3aa: CASTSWTASTDTQYF
v_gene: TRBV7-2; d_gene: .; j_gene: TRBJ1-2; abundance: .; CDR3nt: TGTGCCAGCAGCTTAAGTCCCGGGGAAATCTATGGCTACACCTTC; CDR3aa: CASSLSPGEIYGYTF
v_gene: TRBV4-3; d_gene: .; j_gene: TRBJ1-1; abundance: .; CDR3nt: TGCGCCAGCAGCCAAGCTGGACAGACCCCGAACACTGAAGCTTTCTTT; CDR3aa: CASSQAGQTPNTEAFF
v_gene: TRBV7-2; d_gene: .; j_gene: TRBJ1-2; abundance: .; CDR3nt: TGTGCCAGCAGCTTACAAGGGGTCGGTAACTATGGCTACACCTTC; CDR3aa: CASSLQGVGNYGYTF
v_gene: TRBV30; d_gene: TRBD2; j_gene: TRBJ2-5; abundance: .; CDR3nt: TGTGCCTGGAGGTTAACTAGCGGGGGGGCGGGAGAGACCCAGTACTTC; CDR3aa: CAWRLTSGGAGETQYF
v_gene: TRBV6-1; d_gene: .; j_gene: TRBJ2-2; abundance: once; CDR3nt: TGTGCCAGCAGACAGGGCCCGAACACCGGGGAGCTGTTTTTT; CDR3aa: CASRQGPNTGELFF
v_gene: TRBV7-2; d_gene: .; j_gene: TRBJ2-7; abundance: .; CDR3nt: TGTGCCACCAGGCAGGAATCTCTCCGCGGGGAGCAGTACTTC; CDR3aa: CATRQESLRGEQYF
v_gene: TRBV30; d_gene: .; j_gene: TRBJ1-2; abundance: .; CDR3nt: TGTGCCTGGAGTCGAACCGACAGGCGCTATGGCTACACCTTC; CDR3aa: CAWSRTDRRYGYTF
v_gene: TRBV7-8; d_gene: .; j_gene: TRBJ1-5; abundance: few; CDR3nt: TGTGCCAGCAGGCCCACAGGGAGCAATCAGCCCCAGCATTTT; CDR3aa: CASRPTGSNQPQHF
v_gene: TRBV27; d_gene: TRBD1; j_gene: TRBJ1-1; abundance: .; CDR3nt: TGTGCCAGCAGCACCACGACAGGGGGCCTTAACACTGAAGCTTTCTTT; CDR3aa: CASSTTTGGLNTEAFF
v_gene: TRBV5-1; d_gene: .; j_gene: TRBJ1-2; abundance: .; CDR3nt: TGCGCCAGCAGCTCGGAGAGCAGGGGCGGCTACACCTTC; CDR3aa: CASSSESRGGYTF
v_gene: TRBV7-3; d_gene: .; j_gene: TRBJ1-1; abundance: .; CDR3nt: TGTGCCAGCAGCTTAGGAGGGGCAGACACTGAAGCTTTCTTT; CDR3aa: CASSLGGADTEAFF
v_gene: TRBV10-3; d_gene: TRBD1; j_gene: TRBJ2-2; abundance: .; CDR3nt: TGTGCCATCAGTCCCACAGGGGAGAGCGGGGAGCTGTTTTTT; CDR3aa: CAISPTGESGELFF
v_gene: TRBV21-1; d_gene: .; j_gene: TRBJ1-5; abundance: .; CDR3nt: TGTGCCAGCAGCACTCAGGGGAAGGGCAATCAGCCCCAGCATTTT; CDR3aa: CASSTQGKGNQPQHF
v_gene: TRBV5-1; d_gene: .; j_gene: TRBJ1-6; abundance: once; CDR3nt: TGCGCCAGCAGCTTGGGGGGCGAGGATTCACCCCTCCACTTT; CDR3aa: CASSLGGEDSPLHF
v_gene: TRBV13; d_gene: TRBD1; j_gene: TRBJ2-4; abundance: .; CDR3nt: TGTGCCAGCAGCAGGGGGACAGGACATCTGTACTTC; CDR3aa: CASSRGTGHLYF
v_gene: TRBV20-1; d_gene: .; j_gene: TRBJ2-5; abundance: .; CDR3nt: TGCAGTGCTCCTAGCTCAGAGACCCAGTACTTC; CDR3aa: CSAPSSETQYF
v_gene: TRBV4-2; d_gene: TRBD1; j_gene: TRBJ1-5; abundance: .; CDR3nt: TGTGCCAGCAGCCAGGACAGGGTTCAGCCCCAGCATTTT; CDR3aa: CASSQDRVQPQHF
v_gene: TRBV7-8; d_gene: TRBD1; j_gene: TRBJ1-5; abundance: once; CDR3nt: TGTGCCAGCAGCTTATCAGGGGGCTTGGGGAGCAATCAGCCCCAGCATTTT; CDR3aa: CASSLSGGLGSNQPQHF
v_gene: TRBV10-2; d_gene: TRBD1; j_gene: TRBJ2-5; abundance: .; CDR3nt: TGCGCCAGCAGTTCGGACAGGGGTGAGACCCAGTACTTC; CDR3aa: CASSSDRGETQYF
v_gene: TRBV7-9; d_gene: TRBD1; j_gene: TRBJ1-1; abundance: .; CDR3nt: TGTTCCAGCAGCCAGACCCCGGGACAGGGGAACACTGAAGCTTTCTTT; CDR3aa: CSSSQTPGQGNTEAFF
v_gene: TRBV10-3; d_gene: TRBD2; j_gene: TRBJ2-2; abundance: .; CDR3nt: TGTGCCATCAGTGTATCAAGCGGGGGGCCGGGCACCGGGGAGCTGTTTTTT; CDR3aa: CAISVSSGGPGTGELFF
v_gene: TRBV18; d_gene: .; j_gene: TRBJ2-7; abundance: .; CDR3nt: TGTGCCAGCTCACCACGGGGCTCAAACTACGAGCAGTACTTC; CDR3aa: CASSPRGSNYEQYF
v_gene: TRBV7-2; d_gene: TRBD1; j_gene: TRBJ2-7; abundance: .; CDR3nt: TGTGCCAGCAGCAAGGACAGGGGACTCGCCTACGAGCAGTACTTC; CDR3aa: CASSKDRGLAYEQYF
v_gene: TRBV30; d_gene: TRBD1; j_gene: TRBJ2-3; abundance: .; CDR3nt: TGTGCCTGGGACAGGGGGCGCGCAGATACGCAGTATTTT; CDR3aa: CAWDRGRADTQYF
v_gene: TRBV30; d_gene: .; j_gene: TRBJ1-1; abundance: .; CDR3nt: TGTGCCTGGAGTCCTTCCCTCAGACAGAACACTGAAGCTTTCTTT; CDR3aa: CAWSPSLRQNTEAFF
v_gene: TRBV30; d_gene: .; j_gene: TRBJ1-2; abundance: .; CDR3nt: TGTGCCTGGAGTAAAGGAACAGGCAATGGCTACACCTTC; CDR3aa: CAWSKGTGNGYTF
v_gene: TRBV7-2; d_gene: TRBD2; j_gene: TRBJ2-3; abundance: .; CDR3nt: TGTGCCAGCAGCTTCGACAGACCGGGACTAGAGGGAGATACGCAGTATTTT; CDR3aa: CASSFDRPGLEGDTQYF
v_gene: TRBV19; d_gene: TRBD1; j_gene: TRBJ1-1; abundance: once; CDR3nt: TGTGCCAGTAAAAGGACAGGGGGGAACACTGAAGCTTTCTTT; CDR3aa: CASKRTGGNTEAFF
v_gene: TRBV29-1; d_gene: TRBD2; j_gene: TRBJ2-5; abundance: .; CDR3nt: TGCAGCGTCTCCACTAGCGGGGGGGCCTGGGAGACCCAGTACTTC; CDR3aa: CSVSTSGGAWETQYF
v_gene: TRBV6-1; d_gene: .; j_gene: TRBJ1-1; abundance: .; CDR3nt: TGTGCCAGCAGCCCGGGGGGGTGGGACACTGAAGCTTTCTTT; CDR3aa: CASSPGGWDTEAFF
v_gene: TRBV6-6; d_gene: TRBD1; j_gene: TRBJ2-2; abundance: .; CDR3nt: TGTGCCAGCATTGAACAGGGGGCCGAGTACGGGGAGCTGTTTTTT; CDR3aa: CASIEQGAEYGELFF
v_gene: TRBV30; d_gene: TRBD2; j_gene: TRBJ2-3; abundance: .; CDR3nt: TGTGCCTGGAGTTCGCGGACTAGCGGGGGGGGCACAGATACGCAGTATTTT; CDR3aa: CAWSSRTSGGGTDTQYF
v_gene: TRBV2; d_gene: .; j_gene: TRBJ2-1; abundance: .; CDR3nt: TGTGCCAGCAGTGAAGCGAGAGACTACGGCTACAATGAGCAGTTCTTC; CDR3aa: CASSEARDYGYNEQFF
v_gene: TRBV11-2; d_gene: .; j_gene: TRBJ1-3; abundance: .; CDR3nt: TGTGCCAGCAGCCCGCTAACAGTTACAACCGGAAACACCATATATTTT; CDR3aa: CASSPLTVTTGNTIYF
v_gene: TRBV7-3; d_gene: .; j_gene: TRBJ2-3; abundance: .; CDR3nt: TGTGCCAGCAGCCTACGCCCAGGAATCACAGATACGCAGTATTTT; CDR3aa: CASSLRPGITDTQYF
v_gene: TRBV5-1; d_gene: TRBD1; j_gene: TRBJ2-5; abundance: .; CDR3nt: TGCGCCAGCAGCCCGGGACAGGGGGCCGTTGCCCAGTACTTC; CDR3aa: CASSPGQGAVAQYF
v_gene: TRBV6-1; d_gene: TRBD1; j_gene: TRBJ1-5; abundance: .; CDR3nt: TGTGCCAGCAGTGCTCCGGGACAGGGGGCGCGATCGCCCCAGCATTTT; CDR3aa: CASSAPGQGARSPQHF
v_gene: TRBV5-4; d_gene: .; j_gene: TRBJ1-2; abundance: .; CDR3nt: TGTGCCAGCAGCTTACCCCAAGACATCTATGGCTACACCTTC; CDR3aa: CASSLPQDIYGYTF
v_gene: TRBV5-4; d_gene: .; j_gene: TRBJ1-1; abundance: .; CDR3nt: TGTGCCAGCAGTTTAAGCGGGGGCACTGAAGCTTTCTTT; CDR3aa: CASSLSGGTEAFF
v_gene: TRBV7-6; d_gene: TRBD1; j_gene: TRBJ2-3; abundance: .; CDR3nt: TGTGCCAGCAGCTGGACAGGGGGTGGGACAGATACGCAGTATTTT; CDR3aa: CASSWTGGGTDTQYF
v_gene: TRBV27; d_gene: TRBD1; j_gene: TRBJ2-7; abundance: once; CDR3nt: TGTGCCAGCAGTTTTGGACAGGGCACCTACGAGCAGTACTTC; CDR3aa: CASSFGQGTYEQYF
v_gene: TRBV27; d_gene: .; j_gene: TRBJ1-3; abundance: .; CDR3nt: TGTGCCAGCAGTTCGACAGCAAGCTCTGGAAACACTATATATTTT; CDR3aa: CASSSTASSGNTIYF
v_gene: TRBV6-5; d_gene: TRBD1; j_gene: TRBJ1-2; abundance: few; CDR3nt: TGTGCCAGCAGTAACTCGGGACAGGGGGGATTCCATGGCTACACCTTC; CDR3aa: CASSNSGQGGFHGYTF
v_gene: TRBV7-2; d_gene: .; j_gene: TRBJ2-7; abundance: .; CDR3nt: TGTGCCAGCAGCTCTGGGTGGGGGGTATTGTCCGAGCAGTACTTC; CDR3aa: CASSSGWGVLSEQYF